These 2 T cell receptor beta chains came from one sample sequenced in a study of T cell repertoires in cytomegalovirus infection. MiXCR, run by TCRdb on the reads, gives a single entry per CDR3 protein. Seen here are about 600,000 distinct CDR3 sequences, 20% to 25% observed once, and the top ten hold 7% to 9%. The sample comprised CD8+ T cells from PBMCs. Receptors were obtained from a human donor in good health (CMV status not recorded). Some clones in this sample may be carry-over from other donors' samples.

This sequence joins TRBV6-5 and TRBJ2-7; 7 nucleotides align to TRBD1. From germline, CDR1 is MNHEY and CDR2 SVGAGI. V shed 5 bases and J 4 bases; nucleotides not matched to a gene: 8. This CDR3 has 14 amino acids. DNA of the CDR3: TGTGCCAGCAGTGCAGGGGGTTCGATGTACGAGCAGTACTTC. Translation gives CASSAGGSMYEQYF.

The chain is built from TRBV29-1 and TRBJ2-2, with D maybe TRBD1 (7 bases). The CDR3 is 15 amino acids. Per the germline V gene, CDR1 is SQVTM and CDR2 is ANQGSEA. Trimming took 2 bases from V and 6 from J, leaving 16 bases between them. The CDR3 DNA sequence: TGCAGCGTTGAACCACAGGGGACGGGGGCCGGGGAGCTGTTTTTT. Protein: CSVEPQGTGAGELFF.